The rows below give T cell receptor beta chains drawn from one sample of a study of T-cell memory formation after mild COVID-19. MiXCR was run by TCRdb on the 5' RACE reads, yielding one entry per CDR3 protein. Among 350,000 to 400,000 distinct CDR3 sequences listed, around 21% were seen once. The sample consisted of PBMCs or a T cell subset sorted from them (not recorded which). These receptors all come from an adult woman who had mild COVID-19 (a few samples of this study predate the infection). Cell type and time point are not known. CDR3s include the opening cysteine and the closing phenylalanine or tryptophan. Each record gives: CDR3 protein, CDR3 DNA, V gene, CDR3 length, D gene, J gene, clone size. D genes are given only for firm matches. The size of a clone is reported for some rows only, either as once, few or many, or as a class for expanded clones.

CDR3: CASRTGHTEAFF
DNA: TGTGCCAGCCGTACAGGGCACACTGAAGCTTTCTTT
V: TRBV19
length: 12
D: -
J: TRBJ1-1
size: -

CDR3: CASSREGGGPYEQYF
DNA: TGTGCCAGCAGCCGTGAGGGGGGAGGGCCCTACGAGCAGTACTTC
V: TRBV4-2
length: 15
D: -
J: TRBJ2-7
size: -

CDR3: CASSPGRGLGYEQYF
DNA: TGTGCCAGCTCACCTGGCAGGGGGCTGGGCTACGAGCAGTACTTC
V: TRBV18
length: 15
D: TRBD1
J: TRBJ2-7
size: -

CDR3: CASRSGQGATGYTF
DNA: TGCGCCAGCAGATCGGGACAGGGAGCTACTGGCTACACCTTC
V: TRBV4-3
length: 14
D: TRBD1
J: TRBJ1-2
size: -

CDR3: CASSYTDMNTEAFF
DNA: TGTGCCAGCAGCTACACGGATATGAACACTGAAGCTTTCTTT
V: TRBV11-2
length: 14
D: -
J: TRBJ1-1
size: -

CDR3: CATSDYTNEQFF
DNA: TGTGCCACCAGTGATTACACCAATGAGCAGTTCTTC
V: TRBV24-1
length: 12
D: -
J: TRBJ2-1
size: few

CDR3: CASRGQGAGGYTF
DNA: TGTGCCAGCAGAGGACAGGGGGCAGGTGGCTACACCTTC
V: TRBV2
length: 13
D: TRBD1
J: TRBJ1-2
size: few

CDR3: CASSYRVPFSYEQYF
DNA: TGTGCCAGCAGCTACAGGGTCCCCTTCTCCTACGAGCAGTACTTC
V: TRBV7-8
length: 15
D: -
J: TRBJ2-7
size: -

CDR3: CATSRDLTGGDYGYTF
DNA: TGTGCCACCAGCAGAGACCTGACAGGGGGCGACTATGGCTACACCTTC
V: TRBV15
length: 16
D: TRBD1
J: TRBJ1-2
size: -

CDR3: CASSPGGSQGFYGYTF
DNA: TGTGCCAGCAGCCCAGGAGGGTCCCAGGGATTCTATGGCTACACCTTC
V: TRBV9
length: 16
D: -
J: TRBJ1-2
size: few

CDR3: CASRQEVETQYF
DNA: TGTGCCAGCCGCCAGGAGGTAGAGACCCAGTACTTC
V: TRBV2
length: 12
D: -
J: TRBJ2-5
size: -

CDR3: CSVPTSGGYQETQYF
DNA: TGCAGCGTTCCGACTAGCGGGGGGTACCAAGAGACCCAGTACTTC
V: TRBV29-1
length: 15
D: TRBD2
J: TRBJ2-5
size: few

CDR3: CSARDLDRENIQYF
DNA: TGCAGTGCTAGAGATTTGGACAGGGAGAACATTCAGTACTTC
V: TRBV20-1
length: 14
D: TRBD1
J: TRBJ2-4
size: few

CDR3: CASSLEHSMNTEAFF
DNA: TGCGCCAGCAGCTTGGAACACTCGATGAACACTGAAGCTTTCTTT
V: TRBV5-1
length: 15
D: -
J: TRBJ1-1
size: -

CDR3: CSATPRRPEGYEQYF
DNA: TGCAGTGCTACCCCTAGACGACCGGAGGGCTACGAGCAGTACTTC
V: TRBV20-1
length: 15
D: -
J: TRBJ2-7
size: many

CDR3: CASSITGELFF
DNA: TGTGCCAGCAGCATTACCGGGGAGCTGTTTTTT
V: TRBV7-9
length: 11
D: -
J: TRBJ2-2
size: many

CDR3: CASTGTGPYEQYF
DNA: TGTGCCAGTACCGGGACAGGGCCCTACGAGCAGTACTTC
V: TRBV12-3/TRBV12-4
length: 13
D: TRBD1
J: TRBJ2-7
size: few

CDR3: CSARVEGRTNTEAFF
DNA: TGCAGTGCTAGAGTCGAAGGACGGACGAACACTGAAGCTTTCTTT
V: TRBV20-1
length: 15
D: -
J: TRBJ1-1
size: -

CDR3: CASSRRDRDADEQYF
DNA: TGTGCCAGCAGTCGGAGGGACAGGGATGCGGACGAGCAGTACTTC
V: TRBV6-2/TRBV6-3
length: 15
D: TRBD1
J: TRBJ2-7
size: -

CDR3: CASSQWDRRGRGYEQYF
DNA: TGTGCCAGCAGCCAATGGGACAGGAGGGGAAGAGGGTACGAGCAGTACTTC
V: TRBV3-1
length: 17
D: TRBD1
J: TRBJ2-7
size: many

CDR3: CASSPRTGQDTQYF
DNA: TGCGCCAGCAGCCCTCGGACCGGGCAAGATACGCAGTATTTT
V: TRBV4-1
length: 14
D: -
J: TRBJ2-3
size: few

CDR3: CASTRTRGENTEAFF
DNA: TGTGCCAGCACACGCACACGGGGGGAGAACACTGAAGCTTTCTTT
V: TRBV2
length: 15
D: -
J: TRBJ1-1
size: few

CDR3: CASSPSGYEQYF
DNA: TGTGCCAGCAGCCCCTCGGGATACGAGCAGTACTTC
V: TRBV28
length: 12
D: -
J: TRBJ2-7
size: many

CDR3: CSVGAGTGHLQQYF
DNA: TGCAGCGTCGGAGCCGGGACAGGGCACCTCCAGCAGTACTTC
V: TRBV29-1
length: 14
D: TRBD1
J: TRBJ2-7
size: -

CDR3: CASSAGTGRDYGYTF
DNA: TGTGCCAGCAGTGCCGGGACAGGGAGGGACTATGGCTACACCTTC
V: TRBV28
length: 15
D: TRBD1
J: TRBJ1-2
size: -

CDR3: CSARALRDNYGYTF
DNA: TGCAGTGCTAGAGCCCTACGGGATAACTATGGCTACACCTTC
V: TRBV20-1
length: 14
D: -
J: TRBJ1-2
size: few

CDR3: CASSFWARELFF
DNA: TGTGCCAGCAGTTTTTGGGCCCGGGAGCTGTTTTTT
V: TRBV12-3/TRBV12-4
length: 12
D: -
J: TRBJ2-2
size: many

CDR3: CASSLEDSPGNTIYF
DNA: TGCGCCAGCAGCTTGGAGGACAGCCCGGGAAACACCATATATTTT
V: TRBV5-1
length: 15
D: -
J: TRBJ1-3
size: few

CDR3: CATTSGGVSYNEQFF
DNA: TGTGCCACGACTAGCGGGGGAGTCTCCTACAATGAGCAGTTCTTC
V: TRBV27
length: 15
D: TRBD2
J: TRBJ2-1
size: few

CDR3: CSVAPLGLAVPYEQYF
DNA: TGCAGCGTTGCCCCCCTAGGGCTAGCGGTGCCCTACGAGCAGTACTTC
V: TRBV29-1
length: 16
D: TRBD2
J: TRBJ2-7
size: -

CDR3: CASSVQGSNQETQYF
DNA: TGTGCCAGCAGCGTACAGGGTTCTAACCAAGAGACCCAGTACTTC
V: TRBV9
length: 15
D: -
J: TRBJ2-5
size: -

CDR3: CASSQESDTEAFF
DNA: TGTGCCAGCAGCCAAGAAAGCGACACTGAAGCTTTCTTT
V: TRBV3-1
length: 13
D: -
J: TRBJ1-1
size: few

CDR3: CASSVDEGAYEKLFF
DNA: TGTGCCAGCAGCGTAGATGAGGGGGCCTATGAAAAACTGTTTTTT
V: TRBV9
length: 15
D: TRBD1
J: TRBJ1-4
size: -

CDR3: CASSSPYAGAYEQYF
DNA: TGTGCCAGCAGCTCCCCTTACGCGGGAGCCTACGAGCAGTACTTC
V: TRBV7-9
length: 15
D: TRBD2
J: TRBJ2-7
size: -

CDR3: CSAREGGPSYEQYF
DNA: TGCAGTGCTAGAGAGGGCGGGCCCTCCTACGAGCAGTACTTC
V: TRBV20-1
length: 14
D: -
J: TRBJ2-7
size: -